The 15 T cell receptor beta chains reported below all come from one sample, sequenced in a study of B cell selection in AIRE deficiency. Profiling relied on immunoSEQ multiplex PCR, and the TCRdb table lists in-frame clones only, not all of them. Of under 30,000 clones listed, 95% to 98% are singletons. Sorting defined conventional CD4 T cells as CD4+CD127+. Sequenced sample: conventional CD4+ T cells sorted from PBMCs. These receptors were collected from a human donor with AIRE deficiency.

The rearrangement uses TRBV5-1 and TRBJ2-1; TRBD2 matches 7 bases. J gave up 0 bases and V 4 bases, and 13 bases lay outside the gene matches. The CDR3 is made up of 18 amino acids. Germline V lookup: CDR1 SGHRS, CDR2 YFSETQ. The CDR3 sequence is CASSRTTTSWSSYNEQFF. The CDR3 DNA reads TGCGCCAGCAGCCGAACGACGACTAGCTGGAGCTCCTACAATGAGCAGTTCTTC.

This chain connects TRBV6-5 to TRBJ2-3; maybe TRBD2 (5 bases). Trimming took off 0 bases at V and 6 bases at J, with 16 bases between the two ends. The CDR3 loop spans 16 amino acids. Germline values: CDR1 MNHEY, CDR2 SVGAGI. The CDR3, as DNA: TGTGCCAGCAGTTACTCGATGATCTCCGGGATGGATACGCAGTATTTT. Translation gives CASSYSMISGMDTQYF.

This chain uses TRBV27 with TRBJ2-2; 8 nucleotides align to TRBD1. This CDR3 spans 17 amino acids. With 0 bases clipped from V and 1 base from J, the junction kept 4 bases outside the gene matches. The germline V gene has CDR1 MNHEY and CDR2 SMNVEV (reference sequence). This CDR3 is CASSLSPGQGNTGELFF. The CDR3 DNA reads TGTGCCAGCAGTTTATCCCCCGGACAGGGGAACACCGGGGAGCTGTTTTTT.

The gene calls are TRBV7-9 and TRBJ2-3; D not resolved. The CDR3 is made up of 12 amino acids. The germline V and J ends were trimmed by 4 bases and 2 bases, with 4 bases remaining between them. Germline V gene sequence: CDR1 SEHNR, CDR2 FQNEAQ (reference sequence). Here the CDR3 reads CASSSVTDTQYF. CDR3 DNA: TGTGCCAGCAGCTCCGTCACAGATACGCAGTATTTT.

This clone was recorded only once. The J gene is TRBJ2-5, the V gene TRBV11-3; D unresolved. CDR3 length: 14 residues. V lost 1 base and J 2 bases, leaving 8 bases between the germline ends. Germline V gene lookup returns CDR1 SGHNT and CDR2 YENEEA. CDR3 DNA: TGTGCCAGCAGCTTAGGTCGGCGTCAAGAGACCCAGTACTTC. Translation gives CASSLGRRQETQYF.

The V and J genes are TRBV28 and TRBJ1-1; tentative D call: TRBD1 (5 bases). This CDR3 is built from 14 residues. Germline V gene data show CDR1 as MDHEN and CDR2 as SYDVKM. Trimming pared 6 bases from V and 6 bases from J, leaving 17 bases between. CDR3 residues: CASRAEGPGAEAFF. The DNA for the CDR3 is TGTGCCAGCAGGGCTGAGGGGCCCGGGGCTGAAGCTTTCTTT.

The genes are TRBV28 and TRBJ1-1; 7 nucleotides match TRBD1. The CDR3 spans 15 residues. Germline CDR1 reads MDHEN; CDR2 reads SYDVKM. With V trimmed by 5 bases and J by 0 bases, 6 bases remained unmatched. The CDR3 sequence: CASSTGQPMNTEAFF. The CDR3 DNA reads TGTGCCAGCAGTACGGGACAGCCCATGAACACTGAAGCTTTCTTT.

This clone was seen a few times. This sequence joins TRBV28 and TRBJ1-5; no definite D call. The germline V gene encodes CDR1 MDHEN and CDR2 SYDVKM. This CDR3 comprises 15 residues. The V gene lost 2 bases and the J gene lost 7 bases, with 15 bases spanning the gap. The CDR3 protein is CASSLDGVPLQPQHF. The CDR3, as DNA: TGTGCCAGCAGTTTAGATGGGGTACCCCTACAGCCCCAGCATTTT.

The chain employs TRBV11-1 and TRBJ1-2; maybe TRBD1 (6 bases). The germline V and J ends were trimmed by 5 bases and 7 bases, with 11 bases remaining between them. Per germline, CDR1 SGHAT and CDR2 FQDESV (reference sequence). This CDR3 has 12 amino acids. CDR3 nucleotides: TGTGCCAGCAGCGTGACAGGTGGTGGCTACACCTTC. It specifies CASSVTGGGYTF.

V gene TRBV4-3 combines with J gene TRBJ2-1, with D perhaps matching TRBD1 or TRBD2 (6 bases each). There are 16 residues in the CDR3. Germline CDR1 LGHNA, CDR2 YSLEER. V shed 1 base and J shed 8 bases, with 18 bases lying between them. The CDR3 DNA follows: TGCGCCAGCAGCCAAGGCCCAGGGGACTCGCACTATGAGCAGTTCTTC. This codes for CASSQGPGDSHYEQFF.

This clone appeared once. V gene TRBV7-2 combines with J gene TRBJ1-2; D is uncertain. V lost 2 bases, J lost 2 bases, and 15 bases lay in between. The CDR3 is 16 amino acids. Per the germline V gene, CDR1 is SGHTA and CDR2 is FQGNSA. This CDR3 is CASSLFQVEGNYGYTF. The CDR3 DNA reads as TGTGCCAGCAGCTTATTCCAGGTGGAAGGAAACTATGGCTACACCTTC.

The chain uses TRBV2 and TRBJ2-7; D may be TRBD1 (6 bases). Germline lookup yields CDR1 SNHLY and CDR2 FYNNEI. The CDR3 runs 13 residues. Trimming cost V 10 bases and J 1 base, with 14 bases left between them. CDR3 amino acids: CATITGKSYEQYF. The CDR3, as DNA: TGTGCCACCATAACAGGGAAGTCCTACGAGCAGTACTTC.

V gene TRBV7-9 combines with J gene TRBJ2-1; TRBD2 agrees at 14 bases. The length of the CDR3 is 19 residues. Germline assignment: CDR1 SEHNR and CDR2 FQNEAQ (reference sequence). The ends lost 0 bases at V and 5 bases at J; junction bases unmatched: 9. CDR3 bases: TGTGCCAGCAGCTTAGCGGGACTAGCGGGAGAAATAGGTCACAATGAGCAGTTCTTC. Amino acid sequence: CASSLAGLAGEIGHNEQFF.

The rearrangement uses TRBV28 and TRBJ2-3; unclear D gene. This CDR3 region has 14 residues. CDR1 MDHEN and CDR2 SYDVKM come from the germline V gene. Trimming removed 5 bases at V and 5 bases at J, with 14 bases between. This CDR3 is CASSPVNTVDTQYF. The CDR3 nucleotides are TGTGCCAGCAGTCCAGTTAATACTGTAGATACGCAGTATTTT.

The rearrangement links TRBV9 to TRBJ2-7; 9 nucleotides match TRBD1. CDR1 is SGDLS, CDR2 YYNGEE, per germline. V shed 4 bases and J 13 bases; nucleotides not matched to a gene: 12. This CDR3 has 13 amino acids. CDR3 sequence (DNA): TGTGCCAGCAGCACCGCAACAGGGGGCAAGCGATACTTC. This encodes CASSTATGGKRYF.